The next 28 T cell receptor beta chains were all read from a single sample in a study of T cells in Graves' hyperthyroidism and ophthalmopathy. TCR beta CDR3 sequences were amplified from RNA transcripts. In the first-round RT-PCR of the TCR CDR3, the HTBI primer set was used. TCRdb reprocessed the multiplex PCR reads via MiXCR and lists one record per CDR3 protein. Of hundreds of thousands of distinct CDR3 sequences listed, approximately 20% are singletons. The sequenced sample was blood. These TCRs come from a man aged 25-45 years with Graves' ophthalmopathy.

This clonotype was seen once. The chain links TRBV11-3 to TRBJ1-4, with D unresolved. Germline CDR1 SGHNT, CDR2 YENEEA. The V end lost 10 bases, the J end lost 8 bases, and 29 bases lay between the germline ends. The CDR3 is made up of 17 amino acids. This chain's CDR3 is CATPGRLDGLMYEKLFF. For the CDR3, the DNA is TGTGCCACCCCTGGCCGATTAGACGGGCTAATGTACGAAAAACTGTTTTTT.

This clonotype came up a few times. V gene TRBV6-2 or TRBV6-3 combines with J gene TRBJ2-1; 11 bases are shared with TRBD2. The V gene end was trimmed by 7 bases and the J gene end by 6 bases; junction bases not matched to a gene: 2. Germline CDR1 is MNHEY and CDR2 is SVGEGT. The CDR3 loop spans 13 amino acids. This chain's CDR3 is CASNGLAGNEQFF. CDR3 sequence (DNA): TGTGCCAGCAACGGACTAGCGGGCAATGAGCAGTTCTTC.

This clonotype has only a few counts. This chain joins TRBV7-9 and TRBJ1-1, with TRBD1 matching over 7 bases. This CDR3 has 18 residues. J was trimmed by 3 bases and V by 2 bases; bases with no gene match: 15. Germline V gives CDR1 SEHNR, CDR2 FQNEAQ (reference sequence). CDR3 DNA: TGTGCCAGCAGCTTACTCTCCTTAAGGGGGCCACGAGACACTGAAGCTTTCTTT. It translates to CASSLLSLRGPRDTEAFF. The variable domain in full, completed from reference TRBV7-9 and TRBJ1-1, reads DTGVSQNPRHKITKRGQNVTFRCDPISEHNRLYWYRQTLGQGPEFLTYFQNEAQLEKSRLLSDRFSAERPKGSFSTLEIQRTEQGDSAMYLCASSLLSLRGPRDTEAFFGQGTRLTVV.

With regard to this clonotype: Mismatch with germline at one junction end may stem from a read error. The rearrangement links TRBV18 to TRBJ1-3, with 7 bases lining up with TRBD1. The germline V gene has CDR1 KGHSH and CDR2 LQKENI. CDR3 length: 15 residues. CDR3: CASSPPARQGNTICF. The CDR3 bases are TGTGCCAGCTCACCACCGGCGCGACAGGGAAACACCATATGTTTT.

This clonotype was picked up many times. The V call is TRBV28, the J call TRBJ2-3; 12 nucleotides align to TRBD2. V was pared by 4 bases and J by 8 bases, with 13 bases of the junction left unmatched. The germline gives CDR1 MDHEN, CDR2 SYDVKM. The CDR3 sequence is 17 residues long. The CDR3 DNA is TGTGCCAGCAGTTCTTCAAGGACTAGCGGGGCCAAGGGTACGCAGTATTTT. It codes for CASSSSRTSGAKGTQYF.

A word on this clonotype: A much larger clone lies one base from this, so it may be a read error. The rearrangement uses TRBV7-6 and TRBJ1-1; no definite D call. V lost 1 base to trimming and J lost 3 bases, with 3 bases between them. The CDR3 has 12 residues. Germline V lookup: CDR1 SGHVS, CDR2 FNYEAQ. The CDR3 is CASSLDYTEAFF. DNA of the CDR3: TGTGCCAGCAGCTTAGACTACACTGAAGCTTTCTTT.

This clonotype was counted between two and nine times. J is TRBJ2-5 and V is TRBV7-9; 10 nucleotides line up with TRBD2. This CDR3 has 15 residues. V lost 5 bases and J lost 2; bases outside the gene matches: 5. In germline, CDR1 is SEHNR, CDR2 FQNEAQ (reference sequence). CDR3: CASSTGLADQETQYF. The DNA of the CDR3 is TGTGCCAGCAGCACCGGACTAGCGGATCAAGAGACCCAGTACTTC. The variable domain in full, completed from reference TRBV7-9 and TRBJ2-5, reads DTGVSQNPRHKITKRGQNVTFRCDPISEHNRLYWYRQTLGQGPEFLTYFQNEAQLEKSRLLSDRFSAERPKGSFSTLEIQRTEQGDSAMYLCASSTGLADQETQYFGPGTRLLVL.

This clonotype has only a few counts. This chain connects TRBV5-1 to TRBJ2-1, with 9 bases matching TRBD1. The CDR3 contains 18 residues. V gave up 7 bases and J gave up 6 bases; unmatched junction bases: 20. CDR1 is SGHRS and CDR2 is YFSETQ in the germline V gene. Here the CDR3 DNA reads TGCGCCAGCTCCTCTAGTAGGACAGGGGCCGATAAAACCAATGAGCAGTTCTTC. This gives the protein CASSSSRTGADKTNEQFF.

This clonotype showed up many times. This rearrangement joins TRBV5-1 to TRBJ1-1; D unresolved. This CDR3 region has 11 residues. V was cut by 3 bases and J by 7 bases, with 7 bases left in between. The germline gives CDR1 SGHRS, CDR2 YFSETQ. The DNA of the CDR3 is TGCGCCAGCAGCTCTCAGCTTGAAGCTTTCTTT. Protein sequence: CASSSQLEAFF.

For this clonotype: One base away lies a much larger clone, so this may be a sequencing read error. The chain couples TRBV2 to TRBJ2-3, with a possible D match to TRBD1 (5 bases). From germline, CDR1 is SNHLY and CDR2 FYNNEI. There are 15 residues in the CDR3. Trimming took 3 bases from V and 3 from J, leaving 13 bases between them. This chain's CDR3 is CASSDLGPGTDTQYF. CDR3 in DNA: TGTGCCAGCAGTGATCTGGGGCCCGGTACAGATACGCAGTATTTT.

There are a few counts of this clonotype. The chain couples TRBV6-1 to TRBJ2-1; D possibly corresponds to TRBD1 (6 bases). The V end was cut by 6 bases, the J end by 7 bases, with 19 bases between. Germline V gene lookup returns CDR1 MNHNS and CDR2 SASEGT. The CDR3 runs to 15 residues. CDR3 coding DNA: TGTGCCAGCAGCCACCGGGACAATCGAGGGAATGAGCAGTTCTTC. It translates to CASSHRDNRGNEQFF.

This chain connects TRBV20-1 to TRBJ2-7; 7 bases align to TRBD2. In germline, CDR1 is DFQATT, CDR2 SNEGSKA (reference sequence). The CDR3 is made up of 15 amino acids. Trimming at V came to 0 bases and at J to 5 bases, leaving 10 bases not matched to a gene. The chain's CDR3 is CSARDLRLASNEQYF. The CDR3 coding sequence is TGCAGTGCTAGAGATCTGAGACTAGCCTCGAACGAGCAGTACTTC.

The chain employs TRBV12-3 or TRBV12-4 and TRBJ2-3, with 14 bases aligning to TRBD2. The CDR3 sequence is 17 residues long. Germline trimming cut 4 bases from V and 7 bases from J; bases unmatched to any gene: 10. The CDR3 loop reads CASSYAGTSGRAYTQYF. In DNA form, the CDR3 reads TGTGCCAGCAGTTACGCCGGGACTAGCGGGAGAGCCTATACGCAGTATTTT.

This clonotype was picked up many times. The chain combines TRBV2 with TRBJ2-1; D unresolved. This CDR3 contains 16 residues. Germline assignment: CDR1 SNHLY and CDR2 FYNNEI. Between the trimmed V and J ends, which lost 6 bases and 4 bases, there was a span of 19 bases. The CDR3, as DNA: TGTGCCAGCAGGACCCGTCGGGCTTCTTCGTACAATGAGCAGTTCTTC. This encodes CASRTRRASSYNEQFF.

The chain couples TRBV19 to TRBJ1-1; D might be TRBD1 (6 bases). Germline CDR1 and CDR2: LNHDA and SQIVND (reference sequence). V dropped 2 bases and J dropped 2 bases, with 15 bases sitting between them. The CDR3 spans 16 residues. In nucleotides, the CDR3 is TGTGCCAGTAGTATAATGGGTACAGGGATCAACACTGAAGCTTTCTTT. Its protein is CASSIMGTGINTEAFF.

The chain joins TRBV5-1 to TRBJ1-4, with a tentative D call TRBD1 (6 bases). The CDR3 extends over 14 amino acids. V was clipped by 4 bases and J by 8 bases, with 15 bases between them. CDR1 is SGHRS, CDR2 YFSETQ, per germline. This CDR3 is CASSAADSGEKLFF. CDR3 coding DNA: TGCGCCAGCAGCGCAGCGGACAGTGGAGAAAAACTGTTTTTT.

This clonotype has only a few counts. The V call is TRBV20-1, the J call TRBJ1-5; D is uncertain. The CDR3 is 15 residues long. V lost 3 bases, J lost 0 bases, and 12 bases lay in between. Germline V lookup: CDR1 DFQATT, CDR2 SNEGSKA (reference sequence). In nucleotides, the CDR3 is TGCAGTGCTAGTGAGTTGGAATATAGCAATCAGCCCCAGCATTTT. This encodes CSASELEYSNQPQHF.

This clonotype was found a few times. The chain has TRBV11-2 and TRBJ1-5, with 7 bases lining up with TRBD1. Germline lookup yields CDR1 SGHAT and CDR2 FQNNGV. The CDR3 spans 15 residues. V trimming: 5 bases; J trimming: 5 bases; junction bases outside the gene matches: 9. This chain's CDR3 is CASSPLGQDDQPQHF. CDR3 DNA sequence: TGTGCCAGCAGCCCCCTAGGACAGGATGATCAGCCCCAGCATTTT.

At least ten counts were recorded for this clonotype. V and J are TRBV9 and TRBJ1-1; 7 bases are a match to TRBD1. The germline gives CDR1 SGDLS, CDR2 YYNGEE. The V gene end was trimmed by 3 bases and the J gene end by 0 bases; junction bases not matched to a gene: 8. This CDR3 contains 16 residues. The CDR3 region is CASSADNRGMNTEAFF. In nucleotides, the CDR3 is TGTGCCAGCAGCGCCGATAACAGGGGAATGAACACTGAAGCTTTCTTT.

This clonotype was observed a handful of times. The chain links TRBV10-1 to TRBJ2-3; 10 bases align to TRBD2. The trim removed 4 bases at V and 4 bases at J, leaving 5 bases unmatched. Germline V gene lookup returns CDR1 WNHNN and CDR2 SYGVQD (reference sequence). This CDR3 is 15 amino acids long. The DNA for the CDR3 is TGCGCCAGCAGTGCTAGCGGGAGTTCAGCAGATACGCAGTATTTT. Encoded protein: CASSASGSSADTQYF.

This clonotype appeared a few times. A much bigger clone sits one base away, suggesting this may be a read error. The V and J genes are TRBV27 and TRBJ1-1; D is unresolved. V lost 2 bases to trimming and J lost 0 bases, with 7 bases between them. The CDR3 totals 14 residues. The germline gives CDR1 MNHEY, CDR2 SMNVEV (reference sequence). The DNA of the CDR3 is TGTGCCAGCAGTTTAAGGTCCCTGAACACTGAAGCTTTCTTT. It specifies CASSLRSLNTEAFF.

The rearrangement joins TRBV5-5 to TRBJ2-1; the D gene could be TRBD1 or TRBD2 (5 bases each). Germline assignment: CDR1 SGHKS and CDR2 YYEKEE (reference sequence). V lost 5 bases, J lost 4 bases, and 16 bases lay in between. The CDR3 loop spans 15 amino acids. CDR3 in amino acids: CASSFSPGTYNEQFF. In DNA form, the CDR3 reads TGTGCCAGCAGTTTCTCCCCGGGGACGTACAATGAGCAGTTCTTC. Full variable domain (outside the CDR3, taken from reference TRBV5-5 and TRBJ2-1): DAGVTQSPTHLIKTRGQQVTLRCSPISGHKSVSWYQQVLGQGPQFIFQYYEKEERGRGNFPDRFSARQFPNYSSELNVNALLLGDSALYLCASSFSPGTYNEQFFGPGTRLTVL.

The chain employs TRBV5-1 and TRBJ1-6; D is perhaps TRBD1 (6 bases). Germline V gene sequence: CDR1 SGHRS, CDR2 YFSETQ. The CDR3 covers 16 residues. The ends were cut back, 0 bases at V and 7 bases at J, with 14 bases in the middle. The CDR3 region is CASSLDPQGKNSPLHF. The CDR3 region has the DNA TGCGCCAGCAGCTTGGACCCCCAGGGGAAGAATTCACCCCTCCACTTT.

This clonotype was seen ten or more times. The V and J genes are TRBV28 and TRBJ1-1; D is undetermined. Germline V gives CDR1 MDHEN, CDR2 SYDVKM. This CDR3 is built from 16 residues. Trimming removed 2 bases from V and 2 bases from J, with 15 bases in between. As DNA, the CDR3 is TGTGCCAGCAGTTTAACGACCGGACGATTAAACACTGAAGCTTTCTTT. It specifies CASSLTTGRLNTEAFF.

The sample holds a few counts of this clonotype. V usage is TRBV19 and J usage is TRBJ1-4, with D hard to call. Germline V gives CDR1 LNHDA, CDR2 SQIVND (reference sequence). The CDR3 has 15 amino acids. Trimming removed 3 bases at V and 8 bases at J, with 16 bases between. The CDR3 reads CASSIEGTRREKLFF. DNA for the CDR3: TGTGCCAGTAGTATCGAGGGAACACGACGAGAAAAACTGTTTTTT. The full variable domain, rest sourced from reference TRBV19 and TRBJ1-4, is DGGITQSPKYLFRKEGQNVTLSCEQNLNHDAMYWYRQDPGQGLRLIYYSQIVNDFQKGDIAEGYSVSREKKESFPLTVTSAQKNPTAFYLCASSIEGTRREKLFFGSGTQLSVL.

This clonotype was recorded at least ten times. The V and J genes are TRBV9 and TRBJ2-5; 8 nucleotides line up with TRBD2. The V segment lost 4 bases and the J segment 6 bases; nucleotides outside the gene matches: 11. The CDR3 extends over 15 amino acids. Germline CDR1 is SGDLS and CDR2 is YYNGEE. The CDR3 nucleotides are TGTGCCAGCAGCCAGGGACTAGGAGGGATGCAGACCCAGTACTTC. Amino acid sequence: CASSQGLGGMQTQYF.

This rearrangement joins TRBV4-1 to TRBJ1-2; D is ambiguous. CDR1 is MGHRA and CDR2 is YSYEKL in the germline V gene. The CDR3 runs to 13 residues. Trimming removed 0 bases at V and 3 bases at J, with 5 bases between. This chain's CDR3 is CASSQDDYYGYTF. CDR3 sequence (DNA): TGCGCCAGCAGCCAAGATGACTACTATGGCTACACCTTC.

DNA for the CDR3: TGTGCCAGCAGTAAATGGGGGACAGGGAACGACGAGCAGTACTTC. This gives the protein CASSKWGTGNDEQYF. V usage is TRBV12-3 or TRBV12-4 and J usage is TRBJ2-7, with 9 positions matching TRBD1. J gave up 5 bases and V 5 bases, and 10 bases lay outside the gene matches. The CDR3 spans 15 residues.